What follows are 15 T cell receptor beta chains derived from one specimen sequenced in a study of OX40 agonist ivuxolimab in advanced cancers. The assay was immunoSEQ multiplex PCR, and TCRdb's table has in-frame clones only and misses some. The table records almost 85,000 clones, 86% of them present only once. Sequences were derived from CD4+ or CD8+ T cells sorted from blood, sampled in a trial of the OX40 agonist ivuxolimab. Every receptor here comes from an adult with an advanced solid tumor such as melanoma, head and neck, liver or kidney cancer.

The CDR3 loop reads CASRTGQDSEKLFF. In nucleotides, the CDR3 is TGTGCCAGCAGAACGGGACAGGATAGTGAAAAACTGTTTTTT. V usage is TRBV2 and J usage is TRBJ1-4; 8 positions match TRBD1. Looked up from germline, CDR1 is SNHLY and CDR2 is FYNNEI. This CDR3 has 14 residues. The V gene end was trimmed by 6 bases and the J gene end by 7 bases; junction bases not matched to a gene: 7.

The chain recombines TRBV5-6 with TRBJ1-1; 8 bases fit TRBD1. The V gene end was trimmed by 4 bases and the J gene end by 3 bases; junction bases not matched to a gene: 8. The CDR3 contains 15 residues. In germline, CDR1 is SGHDT, CDR2 YYEEEE. Here the CDR3 DNA reads TGTGCCAGCAGCGCCGCCGGGACAGGAGACACTGAAGCTTTCTTT. It is translated as CASSAAGTGDTEAFF.

The chain combines TRBV6-5 with TRBJ2-2; D perhaps matches TRBD2 (5 bases). V was pared by 9 bases and J by 2 bases, with 10 bases between. Germline V gives CDR1 MNHEY, CDR2 SVGAGI. The CDR3 length is 13 residues. CDR3 amino acids: CASRRGNTGELFF. The CDR3 nucleotides are TGTGCCAGTCGACGGGGTAACACCGGGGAGCTGTTTTTT.

The CDR3 DNA follows: TGTGCCAGCAACCCCCCACCACCAATTTCCTACGAGCAGTACTTC. This sequence encodes CASNPPPPISYEQYF. The chain joins TRBV6-4 to TRBJ2-7, with D uncertain. Germline loops: CDR1 MRHNA, CDR2 SNTAGT. The V end lost 7 bases, the J end lost 1 base, and 17 bases lay between the germline ends. This CDR3 comprises 15 residues.

The gene calls are TRBV25-1 and TRBJ1-2; the D gene is possibly TRBD1 (6 bases). CDR1 is MGHDK and CDR2 is SYGVNS in the germline V gene. Deletions cut 10 bases from V and 8 bases from J, with 14 bases between. The CDR3 contains 11 residues. CDR3 sequence reads: CATLKRGGYTF. The CDR3 nucleotides are TGTGCCACTCTGAAGAGGGGGGGCTACACCTTC.

The chain recombines TRBV6-6 with TRBJ2-7; 12 bases align to TRBD2. With V trimmed by 4 bases and J by 2 bases, 3 bases remained unmatched. Germline CDR1 reads MNHNY; CDR2 reads SVGAGI (reference sequence). This CDR3 has 15 amino acids. The CDR3 coding sequence is TGTGCCAGCAGTTCCACTAGCGGGGGGACCTACGAGCAGTACTTC. As protein: CASSSTSGGTYEQYF.

This chain joins TRBV30 and TRBJ2-5, with 9 bases identical to TRBD1. Losses at the gene ends were 4 bases for V and 11 bases for J; bases not matched to a gene: 11. The CDR3 has 13 amino acids. Germline V gene data show CDR1 as GTSNPN and CDR2 as SVGIG (reference sequence). The CDR3 region has the DNA TGTGCCTGGAACCGGGACAGGGAGGGTTCGCAGTACTTC. Its translation: CAWNRDREGSQYF.

The chain is built from TRBV20-1 and TRBJ1-3; no firm D call. V dropped 6 bases and J dropped 8 bases, with 11 bases sitting between them. The CDR3 spans 11 residues. Germline CDR1 is DFQATT and CDR2 is SNEGSKA (reference sequence). The CDR3 protein is CSAPRADTIYF. The CDR3 DNA sequence: TGCAGTGCCCCGAGGGCGGACACCATATATTTT.

J is TRBJ1-4 and V is TRBV29-1; tentatively, D is TRBD1 (6 bases). Germline lookup yields CDR1 SQVTM and CDR2 ANQGSEA. CDR3 length equals 13 residues. With 4 bases removed from V and 8 bases from J, the gap between germline ends came to 14 bases. CDR3 coding DNA: TGCAGCGTTGCGACAGGTGTGAGGGAAAAACTGTTTTTT. Its translation: CSVATGVREKLFF.

This clone was observed a single time. The CDR3 sequence is CASSLPHRLETQYF. CDR3 sequence (DNA): TGTGCCAGCAGCCTCCCCCACAGGTTGGAGACCCAGTACTTC. The chain employs TRBV7-9 and TRBJ2-5, with a possible D match to TRBD1 (5 bases). Per germline, CDR1 SEHNR and CDR2 FQNEAQ (reference sequence). The germline V and J ends were trimmed by 5 bases and 5 bases, with 15 bases remaining between them. The CDR3 covers 14 residues.

The DNA of the CDR3 is TGTGCCAGTAGTATGGGGAGGGTACAAGGCTACACCTTC. This codes for CASSMGRVQGYTF. The genes are TRBV19 and TRBJ1-2, with D unclear. Trimming pared 3 bases from V and 8 bases from J, leaving 13 bases between. The CDR3 consists of 13 residues. Germline V gene sequence: CDR1 LNHDA, CDR2 SQIVND (reference sequence).

CDR3 protein: CASSEHPGYEQYF. In DNA form, the CDR3 reads TGTGCCAGCAGCGAACATCCCGGCTACGAGCAGTACTTC. This sequence joins TRBV6-1 and TRBJ2-7, with D uncertain. Trimming took 6 bases from V and 3 from J, leaving 12 bases between them. Germline CDR1 and CDR2: MNHNS and SASEGT. The CDR3 covers 13 residues.

V is TRBV7-8 and J is TRBJ2-7; tentatively, D is TRBD2 (5 bases). CDR1 is SGHVS, CDR2 FQNEAQ, per germline. This CDR3 has 15 amino acids. V was pared by 2 bases and J by 6 bases, with 17 bases between. CDR3: CASSLRLTEAGEQYF. CDR3 coding DNA: TGTGCCAGCAGCTTACGATTAACGGAGGCGGGCGAGCAGTACTTC.

This chain joins TRBV11-3 and TRBJ2-7; D is undetermined. The CDR3 is 14 amino acids. V lost 2 bases and J lost 0, with 8 bases in between. CDR1 is SGHNT and CDR2 is YENEEA in the germline V gene. Here the CDR3 reads CASSLTSSSYEQYF. The CDR3 DNA reads as TGTGCCAGCAGCTTAACCTCGAGCTCCTACGAGCAGTACTTC. The whole variable domain, filled in from reference TRBV11-3 and TRBJ2-7, reads EAGVVQSPRYKIIEKKQPVAFWCNPISGHNTLYWYLQNLGQGPELLIRYENEEAVDDSQLPKDRFSAERLKGVDSTLKIQPAELGDSAVYLCASSLTSSSYEQYFGPGTRLTVT.

Only one count was recorded for this clone. The chain is built from TRBV5-1 and TRBJ2-1, with D perhaps being TRBD1 or TRBD2 (5 bases each). The germline V gene has CDR1 SGHRS and CDR2 YFSETQ. The CDR3 sequence is 15 residues long. Trimming shortened V by 4 bases and J by 8 bases, and 19 bases separated the two germline ends. The CDR3 sequence is CASSPRGAQGDEQFF. Written as DNA, the CDR3 is TGCGCCAGCAGCCCGCGAGGGGCCCAGGGTGATGAGCAGTTCTTC.